One and the same sample provided the 27 T cell receptor beta chains below, sequenced in a study of monozygotic twins with inflammatory bowel disease. TCRdb reprocessed the 5' RACE reads and reports one entry per CDR3 protein, with no DNA. This sample carries more than 350,000 distinct CDR3 sequences, with approximately 2.4% going to the ten biggest clones. Sequencing was carried out using blood. The receptor source for this set is a human donor with ulcerative colitis or Crohn's disease, or a healthy co-twin of an affected twin (not recorded which).

The chain recombines TRBV5-1 with TRBJ2-2; absent DNA, TCRdb's TRBD2 call cannot be checked. CDR1 and CDR2 (germline): SGHRS, YFSETQ. CDR3 length: 16 amino acids. CDR3 sequence: CASSPRTSGGPGELFF.

The chain combines TRBV5-1 with TRBJ1-4; the D call from TCRdb, TRBD1, cannot be confirmed without DNA. The CDR3 totals 15 residues. Germline CDR1 SGHRS, CDR2 YFSETQ. The CDR3 sequence: CASSLTDREEQKLFF.

The CDR3 region is CASIPYPAESSSTDTQYF. The chain is built from TRBV28 and TRBJ2-3; TCRdb lists TRBD1, though no DNA is available to test this call. The CDR3 runs 18 residues. CDR1 MDHEN and CDR2 SYDVKM come from the germline V gene.

The chain couples TRBV10-3 to TRBJ2-3; the D gene TCRdb calls, TRBD2, cannot be checked with no DNA. The germline CDR1 and CDR2 sequences are ENHRY and SYGVKD. The CDR3 has 15 residues. CDR3 region: CAISEGGGLPDTQYF.

This chain joins TRBV19 and TRBJ2-1. Per germline, CDR1 LNHDA and CDR2 SQIVND (reference sequence). The CDR3 is 15 residues long. CDR3 sequence reads: CASSMGYPTYNEQFF.

This rearrangement joins TRBV5-1 to TRBJ1-4; TCRdb's D call, TRBD1, is unchecked because there is no DNA. Germline V CDR1 and CDR2: SGHRS, YFSETQ. CDR3 length equals 14 residues. The CDR3 is CASSGGHSNEKLFF. The complete variable domain, with remaining parts taken from reference TRBV5-1 and TRBJ1-4, reads KAGVTQTPRYLIKTRGQQVTLSCSPISGHRSVSWYQQTPGQGLQFLFEYFSETQRNKGNFPGRFSGRQFSNSRSEMNVSTLELGDSALYLCASSGGHSNEKLFFGSGTQLSVL.

The rearrangement joins TRBV7-9 to TRBJ2-2; the TCRdb D gene call, TRBD1, has no DNA to confirm it. Germline V gene lookup returns CDR1 SEHNR and CDR2 FQNEAQ (reference sequence). The CDR3 runs to 16 residues. CDR3 sequence: CASDGDRGISTGELFF.

V and J are TRBV5-1 and TRBJ1-4; the D gene TCRdb calls, TRBD1, cannot be checked with no DNA. The CDR3 is 15 amino acids. Germline values: CDR1 SGHRS, CDR2 YFSETQ. This CDR3 is CASSFNEGRGEKLFF.

The J gene is TRBJ2-1, the V gene TRBV12-3 or TRBV12-4. The CDR3 covers 11 residues. The CDR3 sequence is CASVFYNEQFF.

J is TRBJ2-1 and V is TRBV18; the D gene TCRdb calls, TRBD2, cannot be checked with no DNA. Germline loops: CDR1 KGHSH, CDR2 LQKENI. The CDR3 contains 15 residues. The CDR3 reads CASSPPGQSSNEQFF.

V usage is TRBV30 and J usage is TRBJ1-6; TCRdb proposes TRBD1, but this gene call is untestable without DNA. This CDR3 region has 15 residues. Germline CDR1 GTSNPN, CDR2 SVGIG (reference sequence). CDR3 amino acids: CAWVNRGLGGSPLHF.

J is TRBJ2-1 and V is TRBV7-2; lacking DNA, the TRBD2 call made by TCRdb goes unchecked. The CDR3 extends over 17 amino acids. Germline V lookup: CDR1 SGHTA, CDR2 FQGNSA. The CDR3 protein is CASSDRPGTATYNEQFF.

The gene calls are TRBV20-1 and TRBJ1-5; TCRdb returns TRBD1, unconfirmable since there is no DNA. This CDR3 is 13 amino acids long. Germline loops: CDR1 DFQATT, CDR2 SNEGSKA (reference sequence). The CDR3 loop reads CSAHGGGNQPQHF.

The gene calls are TRBV4-2 and TRBJ2-3; TCRdb returns TRBD1, unconfirmable since there is no DNA. The CDR3 covers 17 residues. The germline CDR1 and CDR2 sequences are LGHNA and YNFKEQ. CDR3 residues: CASSLRGGEINTDTQYF.

This chain uses TRBV11-2 with TRBJ2-5. Germline V CDR1 and CDR2: SGHAT, FQNNGV. This CDR3 has 14 amino acids. The CDR3 loop is CASSLLTRQETQYF.

J is TRBJ1-1 and V is TRBV3-1. The length of the CDR3 is 14 residues. Germline loops: CDR1 LGHDT, CDR2 YNNKEL (reference sequence). This CDR3 reads CASSQGSSNTEAFF.

The V call is TRBV29-1, the J call TRBJ2-5; TCRdb's assignment of TRBD2 cannot be checked, as there is no DNA. The CDR3 sequence is 12 residues long. Per germline, CDR1 SQVTM and CDR2 ANQGSEA. This CDR3 is CSVEGLWETQYF.

This sequence joins TRBV6-2 or TRBV6-3 and TRBJ2-1. The CDR3 is 14 residues long. Germline V gene sequence: CDR1 MNHEY, CDR2 SVGEGT. The CDR3 sequence: CASSYSPASYEQFF.

The chain links TRBV20-1 to TRBJ2-7; TCRdb's D gene call, TRBD2, goes unchecked for lack of DNA. The CDR3 extends over 13 amino acids. CDR1 and CDR2 from the germline V gene are DFQATT and SNEGSKA (reference sequence). CDR3 region: CSAPGLSSYEQYF.

The V gene is TRBV7-2, the J gene TRBJ2-5; TCRdb gives TRBD2 as the D gene, but with no DNA this cannot be confirmed. This CDR3 is built from 16 residues. Germline V CDR1 and CDR2: SGHTA, FQGNSA. This CDR3 reads CASSPVAGGLQETQYF.

The V call is TRBV4-1, the J call TRBJ2-1; TCRdb outputs TRBD2, but without DNA this stays unchecked. The CDR3 runs to 16 residues. CDR1 is MGHRA and CDR2 is YSYEKL in the germline V gene. This chain's CDR3 is CASRSPGTSGFVEQFF.

The CDR3 protein is CSVESGRTNSPLHF. This chain uses TRBV29-1 with TRBJ1-6. The germline CDR1 and CDR2 sequences are SQVTM and ANQGSEA. The CDR3 runs 14 residues.

The J gene is TRBJ1-1, the V gene TRBV7-2. There are 15 residues in the CDR3. Germline lookup yields CDR1 SGHTA and CDR2 FQGNSA. CDR3 residues: CASSYYKLVHTEAFF.

The V gene is TRBV24-1, the J gene TRBJ2-2; TCRdb calls TRBD1, which cannot be checked without DNA. This CDR3 comprises 14 residues. The germline gives CDR1 KGHDR, CDR2 SFDVKD. The CDR3 reads CATSPTPALGELFF.

The V and J genes are TRBV15 and TRBJ2-1; TCRdb outputs TRBD2, but without DNA this stays unchecked. The CDR3 totals 15 residues. CDR1 LNHNV and CDR2 YYDKDF come from the germline V gene (reference sequence). This CDR3 reads CATSRDRAEYNEQFF.

This chain links TRBV20-1 with TRBJ2-3; the D call from TCRdb, TRBD1, cannot be confirmed without DNA. This CDR3 is built from 14 residues. The V gene's germline CDR1 is DFQATT and CDR2 SNEGSKA (reference sequence). CDR3 region: CSALPGSRTDTQYF.

The chain carries TRBV6-4 and TRBJ1-5. Germline assignment: CDR1 MRHNA and CDR2 SNTAGT. The CDR3 length is 13 residues. CDR3 sequence: CASSDLPNQPQHF.